A single sample is the source of the 9 T cell receptor beta chains below, sequenced in a study of blood T cell repertoires in COVID-19. Produced via immunoSEQ multiplex PCR; TCRdb's table is partial and in-frame only. The profile covers hundreds of thousands of clones, with roughly nine tenths appearing a single time and more than 1% taken by the ten largest. The sequencing input was peripheral blood. The receptor source for this set is a man aged 40-49 years with acute or convalescent COVID-19.

The rearrangement links TRBV15 to TRBJ1-4; D uncertain. The germline V gene has CDR1 LNHNV and CDR2 YYDKDF (reference sequence). The V gene lost 3 bases and the J gene lost 6 bases, with 8 bases spanning the gap. This CDR3 comprises 13 residues. The CDR3 DNA reads TGTGCCACCAGCAGGGAGAGGGATGAAAAACTGTTTTTT. Protein product: CATSRERDEKLFF.

V and J are TRBV4-3 and TRBJ1-1; possible D gene TRBD1, 5 bases. The CDR3 has 16 amino acids. V lost 2 bases, J lost 0 bases, and 13 bases lay in between. Germline loops: CDR1 LGHNA, CDR2 YSLEER. The CDR3 nucleotides read TGCGCCAGCAGCCAACTCAGGGCAACGATGAACACTGAAGCTTTCTTT. It yields the protein CASSQLRATMNTEAFF.

This clone appeared a few times. The chain employs TRBV29-1 and TRBJ1-2; no clear D gene. The CDR3 consists of 12 residues. Deletions cut 2 bases from V and 0 bases from J, with 4 bases between. Germline values: CDR1 SQVTM, CDR2 ANQGSEA. The DNA of the CDR3 is TGCAGCGTTGAAAGCCCTAACTATGGCTACACCTTC. As protein: CSVESPNYGYTF.

The chain joins TRBV5-6 to TRBJ1-3; TRBD1 matches 10 bases. V shed 2 bases, J shed 7 bases, and the junction held 3 bases outside the gene matches. CDR1 is SGHDT, CDR2 YYEEEE, per germline. The length of the CDR3 is 14 residues. Here the CDR3 reads CASSFGTGVNTIYF. CDR3 DNA: TGTGCCAGCAGCTTTGGGACAGGGGTTAACACCATATATTTT. Full variable domain (missing parts from reference TRBV5-6 and TRBJ1-3): DAGVTQSPTHLIKTRGQQVTLRCSPKSGHDTVSWYQQALGQGPQFIFQYYEEEERQRGNFPDRFSGHQFPNYSSELNVNALLLGDSALYLCASSFGTGVNTIYFGEGSWLTVV.

The chain has TRBV29-1 and TRBJ1-1; possible D gene TRBD1, 6 bases. The V gene lost 7 bases and the J gene lost 5 bases, with 20 bases spanning the gap. Germline values: CDR1 SQVTM, CDR2 ANQGSEA. This CDR3 spans 14 amino acids. CDR3 protein: CSAGVGGLGTEAFF. CDR3 coding DNA: TGCAGCGCCGGTGTTGGGGGCTTGGGAACTGAAGCTTTCTTT.

This rearrangement joins TRBV19 to TRBJ2-2; D perhaps matches TRBD2 (5 bases). This CDR3 is 14 amino acids long. Trimming left V 1 base short and J 6 bases short, with 9 bases between. Germline CDR1 LNHDA, CDR2 SQIVND (reference sequence). Written as DNA, the CDR3 is TGTGCCAGTAGTATAGGGGGAGTATCCGGGGAGCTGTTTTTT. Amino acids: CASSIGGVSGELFF.

This clone was counted a few times. The chain combines TRBV19 with TRBJ1-2; tentatively, D is TRBD1 (5 bases). The germline V gene has CDR1 LNHDA and CDR2 SQIVND (reference sequence). Trimming left V 3 bases short and J 1 base short, with 12 bases between. This CDR3 comprises 15 residues. CDR3 sequence reads: CASSISRESNYGYTF. In DNA form, the CDR3 reads TGTGCCAGTAGTATCAGCAGGGAAAGTAACTATGGCTACACCTTC.

The rearrangement uses TRBV7-9 and TRBJ1-2; a possible D gene is TRBD1 (5 bases). The germline V gene has CDR1 SEHNR and CDR2 FQNEAQ (reference sequence). This CDR3 region has 14 residues. Trimming left V 1 base short and J 8 bases short, with 14 bases between. This chain's CDR3 is CASSLGPGSGGYTF. The DNA for the CDR3 is TGTGCCAGCAGCTTAGGACCAGGGTCGGGCGGCTACACCTTC.

The gene calls are TRBV2 and TRBJ2-1, with D possibly matching TRBD1 (5 bases). There are 13 residues in the CDR3. Germline V gene lookup returns CDR1 SNHLY and CDR2 FYNNEI. Trimming cost V 7 bases and J 6 bases, with 13 bases left between them. CDR3 sequence (DNA): TGTGCCAGCACCGATGGTAGGGGCAATGAGCAGTTCTTC. It specifies CASTDGRGNEQFF.